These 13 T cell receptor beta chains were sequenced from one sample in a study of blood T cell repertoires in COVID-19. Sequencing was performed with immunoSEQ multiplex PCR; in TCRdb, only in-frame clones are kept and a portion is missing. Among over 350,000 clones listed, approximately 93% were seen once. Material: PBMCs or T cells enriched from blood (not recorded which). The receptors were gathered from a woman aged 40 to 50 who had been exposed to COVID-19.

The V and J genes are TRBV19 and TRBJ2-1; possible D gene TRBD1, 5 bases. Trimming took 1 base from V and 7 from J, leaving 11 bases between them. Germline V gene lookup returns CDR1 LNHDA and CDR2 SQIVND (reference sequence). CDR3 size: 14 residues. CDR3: CASSIVSRANEQFF. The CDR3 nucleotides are TGTGCCAGTAGTATAGTATCCAGGGCTAATGAGCAGTTCTTC.

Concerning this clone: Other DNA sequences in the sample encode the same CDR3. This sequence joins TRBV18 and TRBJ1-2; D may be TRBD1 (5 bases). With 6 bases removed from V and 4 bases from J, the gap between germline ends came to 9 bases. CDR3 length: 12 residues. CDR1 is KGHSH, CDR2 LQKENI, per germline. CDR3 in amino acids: CASSLDSYGYTF. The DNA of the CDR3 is TGTGCCAGCTCCCTCGACAGCTATGGCTACACCTTC.

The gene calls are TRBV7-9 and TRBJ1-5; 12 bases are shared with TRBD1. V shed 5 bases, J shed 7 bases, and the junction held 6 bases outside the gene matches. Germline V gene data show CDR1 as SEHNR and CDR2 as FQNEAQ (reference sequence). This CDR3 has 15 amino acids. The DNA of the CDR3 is TGTGCCAGCAGCCGGGACAGGGGGCGGTTGCAGCCCCAGCATTTT. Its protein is CASSRDRGRLQPQHF.

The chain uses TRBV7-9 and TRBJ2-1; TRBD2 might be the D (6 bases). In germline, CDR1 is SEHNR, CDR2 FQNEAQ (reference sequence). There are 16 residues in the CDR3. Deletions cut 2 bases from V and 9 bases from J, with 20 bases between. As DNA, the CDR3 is TGTGCCAGCAGCTTAAACCTTGGCGGGATAATCCCTGAGCAGTTCTTC. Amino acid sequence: CASSLNLGGIIPEQFF. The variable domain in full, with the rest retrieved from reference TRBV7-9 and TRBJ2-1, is DTGVSQNPRHKITKRGQNVTFRCDPISEHNRLYWYRQTLGQGPEFLTYFQNEAQLEKSRLLSDRFSAERPKGSFSTLEIQRTEQGDSAMYLCASSLNLGGIIPEQFFGPGTRLTVL.

The CDR3 DNA reads TGTGCCAGCAGTCCGGGGGACGGCTTCAATCAGCCCCAGCATTTT. Translated: CASSPGDGFNQPQHF. V and J are TRBV2 and TRBJ1-5; a weak D match, TRBD1 (5 bases). Germline CDR1 and CDR2: SNHLY and FYNNEI. The ends were cut back, 5 bases at V and 3 bases at J, with 14 bases in the middle. This CDR3 has 15 residues.

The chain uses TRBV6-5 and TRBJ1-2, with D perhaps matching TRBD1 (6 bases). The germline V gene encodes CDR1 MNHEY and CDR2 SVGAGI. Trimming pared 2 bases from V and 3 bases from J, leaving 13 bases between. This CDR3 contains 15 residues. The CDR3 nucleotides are TGTGCCAGCAGTTACAATGCGGGGGGCTACTATGGCTACACCTTC. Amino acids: CASSYNAGGYYGYTF.

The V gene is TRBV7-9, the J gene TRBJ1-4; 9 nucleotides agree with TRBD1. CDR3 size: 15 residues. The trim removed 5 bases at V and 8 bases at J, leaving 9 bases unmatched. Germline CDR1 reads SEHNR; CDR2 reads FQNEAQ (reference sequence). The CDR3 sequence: CASSPGDRVIEKLFF. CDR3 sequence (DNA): TGTGCCAGCAGCCCAGGGGACAGGGTGATCGAAAAACTGTTTTTT.

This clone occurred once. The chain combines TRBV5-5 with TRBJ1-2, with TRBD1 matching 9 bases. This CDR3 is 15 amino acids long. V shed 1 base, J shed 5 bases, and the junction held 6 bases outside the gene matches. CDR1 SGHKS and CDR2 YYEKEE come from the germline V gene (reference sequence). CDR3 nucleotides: TGTGCCAGCAGCTTGCAGGGCGACAGGGGGTATGGCTACACCTTC. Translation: CASSLQGDRGYGYTF.

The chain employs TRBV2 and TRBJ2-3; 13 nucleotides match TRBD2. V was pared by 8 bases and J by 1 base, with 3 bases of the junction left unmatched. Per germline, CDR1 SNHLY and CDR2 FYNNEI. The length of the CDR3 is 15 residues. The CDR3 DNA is TGTGCCAGCCGGACTAGCGGGGGTGGCACAGATACGCAGTATTTT. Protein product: CASRTSGGGTDTQYF.

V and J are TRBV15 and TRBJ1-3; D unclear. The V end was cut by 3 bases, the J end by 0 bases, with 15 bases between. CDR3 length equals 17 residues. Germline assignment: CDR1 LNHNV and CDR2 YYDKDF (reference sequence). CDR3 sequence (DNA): TGTGCCACCAGCAGCCAGATCGGAGGGAGCTCTGGAAACACCATATATTTT. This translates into CATSSQIGGSSGNTIYF.

CDR3: CASSLVIRANYGYTF. In nucleotides, the CDR3 is TGTGCCAGCAGCTTGGTGATCCGAGCTAACTATGGCTACACCTTC. This chain joins TRBV5-8 and TRBJ1-2; D not resolved. The length of the CDR3 is 15 residues. CDR1 is SGHTS and CDR2 is YDEGEE in the germline V gene. Trimming shortened V by 0 bases and J by 0 bases, and 9 bases separated the two germline ends.

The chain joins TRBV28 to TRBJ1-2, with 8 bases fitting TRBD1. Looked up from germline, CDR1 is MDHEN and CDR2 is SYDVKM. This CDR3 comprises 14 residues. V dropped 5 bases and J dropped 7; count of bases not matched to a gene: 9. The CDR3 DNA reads TGTGCCAGCAGTCGAACCGGGACAGGAGGTGGCTACACCTTC. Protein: CASSRTGTGGGYTF.

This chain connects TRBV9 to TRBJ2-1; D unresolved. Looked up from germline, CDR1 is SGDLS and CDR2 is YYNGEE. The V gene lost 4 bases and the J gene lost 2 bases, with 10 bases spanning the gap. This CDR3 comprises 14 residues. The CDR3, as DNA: TGTGCCAGCAGCTCCCCTGACACCTACAATGAGCAGTTCTTC. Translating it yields CASSSPDTYNEQFF. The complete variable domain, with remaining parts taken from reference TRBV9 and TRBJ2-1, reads DSGVTQTPKHLITATGQRVTLRCSPRSGDLSVYWYQQSLDQGLQFLIQYYNGEERAKGNILERFSAQQFPDLHSELNLSSLELGDSALYFCASSSPDTYNEQFFGPGTRLTVL.